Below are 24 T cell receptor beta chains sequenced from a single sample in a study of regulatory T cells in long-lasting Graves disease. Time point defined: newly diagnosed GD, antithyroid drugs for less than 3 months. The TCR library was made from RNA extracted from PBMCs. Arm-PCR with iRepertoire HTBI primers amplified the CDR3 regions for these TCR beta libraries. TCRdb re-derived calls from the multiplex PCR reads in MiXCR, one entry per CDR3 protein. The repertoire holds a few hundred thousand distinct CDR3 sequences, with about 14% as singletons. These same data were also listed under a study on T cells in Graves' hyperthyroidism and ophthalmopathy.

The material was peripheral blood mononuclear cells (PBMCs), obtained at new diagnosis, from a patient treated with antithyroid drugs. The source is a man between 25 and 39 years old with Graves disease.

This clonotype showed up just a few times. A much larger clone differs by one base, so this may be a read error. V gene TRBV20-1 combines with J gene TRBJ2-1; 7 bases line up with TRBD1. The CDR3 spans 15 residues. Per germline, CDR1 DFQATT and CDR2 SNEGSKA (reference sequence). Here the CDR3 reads CSTRGGGPILNEQFF. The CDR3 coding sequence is TGCAGTACTAGAGGGGGCGGTCCGATCCTCAATGAGCAGTTCTTC.

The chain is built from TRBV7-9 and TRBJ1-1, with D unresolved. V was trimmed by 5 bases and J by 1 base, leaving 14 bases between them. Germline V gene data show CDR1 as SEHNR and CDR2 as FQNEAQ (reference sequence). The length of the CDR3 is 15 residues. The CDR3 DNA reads TGTGCCAGCAGCCCGACCGGGCTTACGAACACTGAAGCTTTCTTT. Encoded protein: CASSPTGLTNTEAFF.

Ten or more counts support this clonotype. Here the CDR3 DNA reads TGTGCCAGCGGCTGGGGAGGGGAAGCTTTCTTT. Translated: CASGWGGEAFF. V and J are TRBV6-1 and TRBJ1-1; D ambiguous. The CDR3 contains 11 residues. CDR1 MNHNS and CDR2 SASEGT come from the germline V gene. V was trimmed by 8 bases and J by 8 bases, leaving 12 bases between them.

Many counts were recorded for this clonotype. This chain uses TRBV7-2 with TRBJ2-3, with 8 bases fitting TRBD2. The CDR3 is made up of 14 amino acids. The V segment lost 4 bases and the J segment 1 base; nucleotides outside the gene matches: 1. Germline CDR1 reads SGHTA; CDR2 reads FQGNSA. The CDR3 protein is CASSWREGTDTQYF. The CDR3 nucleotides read TGTGCCAGCAGCTGGCGGGAGGGCACAGATACGCAGTATTTT.

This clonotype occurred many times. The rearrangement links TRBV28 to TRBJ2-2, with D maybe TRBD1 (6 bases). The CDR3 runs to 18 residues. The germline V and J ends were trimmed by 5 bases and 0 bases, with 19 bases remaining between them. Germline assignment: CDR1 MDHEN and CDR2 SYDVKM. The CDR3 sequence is CASSLLLATGTNTGELFF. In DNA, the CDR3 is TGTGCCAGCAGTCTGCTCCTGGCGACAGGCACGAACACCGGGGAGCTGTTTTTT.

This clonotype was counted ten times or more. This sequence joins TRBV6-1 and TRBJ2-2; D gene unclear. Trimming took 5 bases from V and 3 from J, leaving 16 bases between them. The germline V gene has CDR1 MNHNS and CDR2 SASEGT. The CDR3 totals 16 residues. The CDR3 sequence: CASSRKPRTDTGELFF. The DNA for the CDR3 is TGTGCCAGCAGTAGGAAACCGAGGACGGACACCGGGGAGCTGTTTTTT.

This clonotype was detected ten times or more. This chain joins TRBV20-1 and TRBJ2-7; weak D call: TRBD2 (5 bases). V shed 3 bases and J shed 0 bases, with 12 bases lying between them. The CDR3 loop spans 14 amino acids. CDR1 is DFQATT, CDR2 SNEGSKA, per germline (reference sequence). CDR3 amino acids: CSASSLAFSYEQYF. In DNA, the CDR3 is TGCAGTGCTAGTAGTCTAGCTTTCTCCTACGAGCAGTACTTC.

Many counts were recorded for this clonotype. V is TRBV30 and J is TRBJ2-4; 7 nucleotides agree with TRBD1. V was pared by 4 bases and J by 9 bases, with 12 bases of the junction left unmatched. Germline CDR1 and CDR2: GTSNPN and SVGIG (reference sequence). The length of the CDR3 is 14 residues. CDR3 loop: CAWTKLQGRGIQYF. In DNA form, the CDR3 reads TGTGCCTGGACTAAGCTACAGGGGAGAGGCATTCAGTACTTC.

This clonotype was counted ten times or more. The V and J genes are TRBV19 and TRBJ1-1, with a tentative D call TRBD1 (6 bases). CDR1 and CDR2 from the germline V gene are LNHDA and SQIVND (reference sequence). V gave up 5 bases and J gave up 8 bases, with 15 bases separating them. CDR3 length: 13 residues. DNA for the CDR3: TGTGCCAGTAGTTGGCGGGGGCAGGGGGAAGCTTTCTTT. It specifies CASSWRGQGEAFF.

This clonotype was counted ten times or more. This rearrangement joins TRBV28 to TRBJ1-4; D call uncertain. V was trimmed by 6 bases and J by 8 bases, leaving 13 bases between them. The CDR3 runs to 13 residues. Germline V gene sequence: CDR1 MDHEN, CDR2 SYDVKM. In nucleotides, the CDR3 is TGTGCCAGCAGCCCGACGGTAGGGGAAAAACTGTTTTTT. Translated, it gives CASSPTVGEKLFF.

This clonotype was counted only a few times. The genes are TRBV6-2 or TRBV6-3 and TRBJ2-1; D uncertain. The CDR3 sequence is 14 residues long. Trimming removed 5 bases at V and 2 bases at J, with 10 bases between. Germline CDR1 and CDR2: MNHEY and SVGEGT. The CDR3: CASSELSAYNEQFF. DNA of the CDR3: TGTGCCAGCAGTGAATTGTCAGCCTACAATGAGCAGTTCTTC.

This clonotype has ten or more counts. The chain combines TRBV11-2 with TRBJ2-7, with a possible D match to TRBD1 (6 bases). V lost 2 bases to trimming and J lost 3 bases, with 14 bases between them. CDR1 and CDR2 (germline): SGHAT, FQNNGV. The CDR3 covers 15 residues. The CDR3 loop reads CASSLYGTHSYEQYF. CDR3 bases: TGTGCCAGCAGCTTATACGGGACACATAGCTACGAGCAGTACTTC.

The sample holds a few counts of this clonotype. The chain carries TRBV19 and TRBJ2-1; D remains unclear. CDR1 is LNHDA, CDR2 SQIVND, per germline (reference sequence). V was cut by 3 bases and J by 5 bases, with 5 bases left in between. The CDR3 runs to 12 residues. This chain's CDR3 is CASSIVDNEQFF. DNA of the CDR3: TGTGCCAGTAGTATTGTGGACAATGAGCAGTTCTTC.

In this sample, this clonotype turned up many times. The CDR3 spells CASSSGQENEQYF. The CDR3 coding sequence is TGTGCCAGCAGCTCCGGACAGGAAAACGAGCAGTACTTC. This chain links TRBV9 with TRBJ2-7; TRBD1 matches 7 bases. CDR3 size: 13 residues. The V gene's germline CDR1 is SGDLS and CDR2 YYNGEE. Trimming cost V 4 bases and J 5 bases; bases outside gene matches: 6.

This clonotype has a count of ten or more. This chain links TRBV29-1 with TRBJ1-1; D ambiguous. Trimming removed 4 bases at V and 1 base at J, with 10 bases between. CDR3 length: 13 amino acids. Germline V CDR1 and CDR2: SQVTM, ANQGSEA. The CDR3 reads CSVAGWSNTEAFF. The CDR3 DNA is TGCAGCGTTGCCGGGTGGTCGAACACTGAAGCTTTCTTT.

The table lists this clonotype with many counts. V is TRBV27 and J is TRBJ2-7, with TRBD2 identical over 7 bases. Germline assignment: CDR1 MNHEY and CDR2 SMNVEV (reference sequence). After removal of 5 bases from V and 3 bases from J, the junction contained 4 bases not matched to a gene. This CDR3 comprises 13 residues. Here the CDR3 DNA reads TGTGCCAGCAGTACCGGGACTATCTACGAGCAGTACTTC. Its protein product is CASSTGTIYEQYF.

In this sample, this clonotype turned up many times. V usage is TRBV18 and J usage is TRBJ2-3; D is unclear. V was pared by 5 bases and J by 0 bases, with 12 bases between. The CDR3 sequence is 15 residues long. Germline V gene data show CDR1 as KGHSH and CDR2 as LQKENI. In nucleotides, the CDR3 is TGTGCCAGCTCATCGGACGTCTGGAGCACAGATACGCAGTATTTT. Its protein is CASSSDVWSTDTQYF.

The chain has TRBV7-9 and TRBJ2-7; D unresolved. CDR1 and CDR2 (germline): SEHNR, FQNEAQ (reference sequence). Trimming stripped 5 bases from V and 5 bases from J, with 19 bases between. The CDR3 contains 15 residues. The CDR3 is CASSMTLGIIDEQYF. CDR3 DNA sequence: TGTGCCAGCAGCATGACCCTGGGAATTATCGACGAGCAGTACTTC.

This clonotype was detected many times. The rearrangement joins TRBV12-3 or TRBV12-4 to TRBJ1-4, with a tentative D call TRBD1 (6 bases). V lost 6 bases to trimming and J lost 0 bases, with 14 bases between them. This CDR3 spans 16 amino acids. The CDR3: CASSKRGAATNEKLFF. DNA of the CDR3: TGTGCCAGCAGCAAACGGGGGGCAGCAACTAATGAAAAACTGTTTTTT.

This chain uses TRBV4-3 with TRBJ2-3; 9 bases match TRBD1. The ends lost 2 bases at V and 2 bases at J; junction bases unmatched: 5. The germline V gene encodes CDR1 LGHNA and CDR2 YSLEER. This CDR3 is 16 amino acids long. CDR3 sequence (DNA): TGCGCCAGCAGCCAAAGGACAGGGGCCTACACAGATACGCAGTATTTT. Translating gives CASSQRTGAYTDTQYF.

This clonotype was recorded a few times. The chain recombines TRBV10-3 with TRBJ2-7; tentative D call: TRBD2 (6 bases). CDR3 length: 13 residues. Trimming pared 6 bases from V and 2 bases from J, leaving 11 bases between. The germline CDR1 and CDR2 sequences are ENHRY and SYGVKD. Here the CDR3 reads CAISEGGTYEQYF. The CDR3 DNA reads TGTGCCATCAGCGAAGGAGGGACCTACGAGCAGTACTTC.

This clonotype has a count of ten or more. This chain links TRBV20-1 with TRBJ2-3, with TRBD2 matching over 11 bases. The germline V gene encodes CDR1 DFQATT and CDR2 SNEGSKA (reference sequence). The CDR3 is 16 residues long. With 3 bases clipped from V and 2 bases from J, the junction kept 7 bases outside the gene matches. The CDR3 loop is CSASGGTSGVTDTQYF. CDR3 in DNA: TGCAGTGCTAGTGGAGGGACTAGCGGCGTCACAGATACGCAGTATTTT.

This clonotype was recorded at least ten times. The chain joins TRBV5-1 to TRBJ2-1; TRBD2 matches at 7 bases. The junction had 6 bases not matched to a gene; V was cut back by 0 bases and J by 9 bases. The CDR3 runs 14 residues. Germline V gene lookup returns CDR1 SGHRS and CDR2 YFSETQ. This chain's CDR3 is CASSLAGGSVEQFF. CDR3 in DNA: TGCGCCAGCAGCTTGGCGGGAGGAAGTGTTGAGCAGTTCTTC. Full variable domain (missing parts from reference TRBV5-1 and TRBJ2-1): KAGVTQTPRYLIKTRGQQVTLSCSPISGHRSVSWYQQTPGQGLQFLFEYFSETQRNKGNFPGRFSGRQFSNSRSEMNVSTLELGDSALYLCASSLAGGSVEQFFGPGTRLTVL.

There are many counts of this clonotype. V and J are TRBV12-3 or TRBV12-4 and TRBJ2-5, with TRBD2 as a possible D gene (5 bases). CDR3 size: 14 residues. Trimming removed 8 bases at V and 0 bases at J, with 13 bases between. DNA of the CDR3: TGTGCCAGCCAGACTTGGGAGTACCAAGAGACCCAGTACTTC. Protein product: CASQTWEYQETQYF.